Below, 28 T cell receptor beta chains from the same sample are listed, as sequenced in a study of cytotoxic CD8 clonotypes in ibrutinib-treated CLL. Sequenced by immunoSEQ multiplex PCR; TCRdb stores in-frame clones only, minus some. The table lists around 310,000 clones, around four fifths of them singletons. The sequencing used PBMCs, collected before ibrutinib treatment. The source is a human donor with chronic lymphocytic leukemia.

This clone occurred a few times. The chain couples TRBV6-5 to TRBJ1-5, with D hard to call. CDR3 length equals 13 residues. Germline V CDR1 and CDR2: MNHEY, SVGAGI. V lost 2 bases and J 6 bases, leaving 8 bases between the germline ends. CDR3 bases: TGTGCCAGCAGTTACGGTCGGGGTCAGCCCCAGCATTTT. Translating it yields CASSYGRGQPQHF.

The V gene is TRBV6-1, the J gene TRBJ2-7; D gene unclear. CDR1 and CDR2 from the germline V gene are MNHNS and SASEGT. V lost 3 bases to trimming and J lost 1 base, with 10 bases between them. There are 14 residues in the CDR3. The CDR3 region has the DNA TGTGCCAGCAGTGAGCCAGAGATTTCCTACGAGCAGTACTTC. It translates to CASSEPEISYEQYF.

The chain combines TRBV30 with TRBJ2-3; the D is unclear. Germline assignment: CDR1 GTSNPN and CDR2 SVGIG (reference sequence). V shed 2 bases and J shed 1 base, with 10 bases lying between them. This CDR3 region has 14 residues. The CDR3 loop is CAWSLAHGTDTQYF. As DNA, the CDR3 is TGTGCCTGGAGTCTTGCGCATGGCACAGATACGCAGTATTTT.

This clone appeared a single time. The J gene is TRBJ2-1, the V gene TRBV30; D not resolved. The germline gives CDR1 GTSNPN, CDR2 SVGIG (reference sequence). This CDR3 comprises 11 residues. CDR3 bases: TGTGCTCGGGTCGTCTACAATGAGCAGTTCTTC. The encoded protein is CARVVYNEQFF.

This clone was seen more than once but under ten times. This chain links TRBV7-9 with TRBJ1-5; D not certain. The CDR3 is made up of 12 amino acids. Germline CDR1 is SEHNR and CDR2 is FQNEAQ (reference sequence). V was shortened by 1 base and J by 5 bases, with 3 bases between the two germline ends. CDR3 sequence (DNA): TGTGCCAGCAGCTTAGAGGATCAGCCCCAGCATTTT. Translated: CASSLEDQPQHF.

The gene calls are TRBV27 and TRBJ1-1; perhaps TRBD1 as D (5 bases). Germline values: CDR1 MNHEY, CDR2 SMNVEV (reference sequence). CDR3 length: 14 amino acids. V shed 4 bases and J shed 5 bases, with 14 bases lying between them. CDR3 sequence reads: CASSWGQGSTEAFF. The CDR3 bases are TGTGCCAGCAGTTGGGGTCAGGGTTCAACTGAAGCTTTCTTT.

The chain combines TRBV6-5 with TRBJ2-1; D tentatively reads TRBD1 or TRBD2 (6 bases each). V gave up 2 bases and J gave up 4 bases, with 15 bases separating them. Germline loops: CDR1 MNHEY, CDR2 SVGAGI. CDR3 length: 16 amino acids. In DNA, the CDR3 is TGTGCCAGCAGTTACGGTTTGGGGGGCGCTTACAATGAGCAGTTCTTC. Translation: CASSYGLGGAYNEQFF.

The chain uses TRBV14 and TRBJ2-5, with 7 bases aligning to TRBD2. The CDR3 length is 15 residues. CDR1 is SGHDN, CDR2 FVKESK, per germline. Trimming at V came to 2 bases and at J to 4 bases, leaving 7 bases not matched to a gene. CDR3 region: CASSQFGAGVETQYF. Here the CDR3 DNA reads TGTGCCAGCAGCCAATTCGGGGCGGGAGTAGAGACCCAGTACTTC.

This chain connects TRBV5-6 to TRBJ1-2; no firm D call. Trimming pared 2 bases from V and 0 bases from J, leaving 11 bases between. Germline V gene lookup returns CDR1 SGHDT and CDR2 YYEEEE. The CDR3 consists of 15 residues. In nucleotides, the CDR3 is TGTGCCAGCAGCTTATACAGTGGGGCTAACTATGGCTACACCTTC. It specifies CASSLYSGANYGYTF.

J is TRBJ1-2 and V is TRBV4-2, with D unresolved. This CDR3 has 15 amino acids. Trimming cost V 4 bases and J 0 bases, with 12 bases left between them. Germline CDR1 reads LGHNA; CDR2 reads YNFKEQ. CDR3 region: CASSPRIPANYGYTF. The CDR3 DNA reads as TGTGCCAGCAGCCCAAGGATTCCCGCTAACTATGGCTACACCTTC.

This clone was seen a handful of times. The chain carries TRBV28 and TRBJ2-7; 10 positions match TRBD2. Germline loops: CDR1 MDHEN, CDR2 SYDVKM. Trimming cost V 9 bases and J 1 base; bases outside gene matches: 3. The CDR3 sequence is 13 residues long. CDR3 region: CASSGRISYEQYF. CDR3 DNA: TGTGCCAGTAGCGGGAGGATATCCTACGAGCAGTACTTC.

The chain links TRBV5-5 to TRBJ2-1, with 8 positions matching TRBD2. This CDR3 is 15 amino acids long. V shed 0 bases, J shed 6 bases, and the junction held 5 bases outside the gene matches. Per the germline V gene, CDR1 is SGHKS and CDR2 is YYEKEE (reference sequence). The CDR3 nucleotides read TGTGCCAGCAGCTTGGTCTTAGCGGGAATCAATGAGCAGTTCTTC. Amino acids: CASSLVLAGINEQFF.

This sequence joins TRBV13 and TRBJ2-1; TRBD1 matches at 9 bases. The J segment lost 10 bases and the V segment lost 4 bases, leaving 17 bases of the junction unmatched. The CDR3 extends over 17 amino acids. Per germline, CDR1 PRHDT and CDR2 FYEKMQ (reference sequence). CDR3 sequence: CASSSGHGTGYVKEQFF. The CDR3 nucleotides read TGTGCCAGCAGCTCAGGCCACGGGACAGGGTACGTGAAGGAGCAGTTCTTC.

J is TRBJ2-2 and V is TRBV5-1; D might be TRBD1 (6 bases). The CDR3 runs 15 residues. CDR1 is SGHRS, CDR2 YFSETQ, per germline. V dropped 2 bases and J dropped 4 bases, with 12 bases sitting between them. Here the CDR3 reads CASSFSQGSTGELFF. CDR3 in DNA: TGCGCCAGCAGCTTTAGCCAGGGGAGCACCGGGGAGCTGTTTTTT.

Here the CDR3 reads CASTTWAGNYNEQFF. DNA of the CDR3: TGTGCCAGCACCACGTGGGCGGGAAACTACAATGAGCAGTTCTTC. This chain uses TRBV7-9 with TRBJ2-1; maybe TRBD2 (6 bases). V shed 7 bases and J shed 3 bases, with 16 bases lying between them. Germline V lookup: CDR1 SEHNR, CDR2 FQNEAQ (reference sequence). CDR3 size: 15 residues. The variable domain in full, completed from reference TRBV7-9 and TRBJ2-1, reads DTGVSQNPRHKITKRGQNVTFRCDPISEHNRLYWYRQTLGQGPEFLTYFQNEAQLEKSRLLSDRFSAERPKGSFSTLEIQRTEQGDSAMYLCASTTWAGNYNEQFFGPGTRLTVL.

The V and J genes are TRBV4-1 and TRBJ2-7, with 9 nucleotides matching TRBD2. The junction had 5 bases not matched to a gene; V was cut back by 0 bases and J by 2 bases. CDR1 and CDR2 from the germline V gene are MGHRA and YSYEKL. The CDR3 covers 16 residues. The CDR3 is CASSQDGSSGAYEQYF. As DNA, the CDR3 is TGCGCCAGCAGCCAAGATGGATCTAGCGGGGCCTACGAGCAGTACTTC.

This sequence joins TRBV6-1 and TRBJ2-5, with 7 bases that match TRBD2. In germline, CDR1 is MNHNS, CDR2 SASEGT. V lost 11 bases to trimming and J lost 2 bases; unmatched junction nucleotides: 8. This CDR3 contains 13 residues. The CDR3 sequence is CAGESGNQETQYF. The CDR3 coding sequence is TGTGCCGGTGAGAGCGGGAATCAAGAGACCCAGTACTTC.

The rearrangement uses TRBV29-1 and TRBJ2-5, with a possible D match to TRBD2 (5 bases). CDR1 SQVTM and CDR2 ANQGSEA come from the germline V gene. This CDR3 spans 15 amino acids. Trimming removed 1 base at V and 4 bases at J, with 16 bases between. The DNA of the CDR3 is TGCAGCGTTGAAGGCGTCGTGGGCGCGGGAGAGACCCAGTACTTC. The encoded protein is CSVEGVVGAGETQYF.

This chain uses TRBV9 with TRBJ1-2, with D uncertain. The CDR3 sequence is 14 residues long. V gave up 0 bases and J gave up 0 bases, with 6 bases separating them. Germline V gene data show CDR1 as SGDLS and CDR2 as YYNGEE. CDR3 DNA: TGTGCCAGCAGCGTAGGGCAGTCTAACTATGGCTACACCTTC. Amino acid sequence: CASSVGQSNYGYTF.

This clone was counted a few times. The gene calls are TRBV27 and TRBJ1-2; TRBD1 matches 7 bases. In germline, CDR1 is MNHEY, CDR2 SMNVEV (reference sequence). The CDR3 sequence is 15 residues long. The J segment lost 2 bases and the V segment lost 8 bases, leaving 11 bases of the junction unmatched. The CDR3 protein is CASPGQKEPNYGYTF. The CDR3 DNA follows: TGTGCCAGCCCGGGACAGAAAGAACCCAACTATGGCTACACCTTC.

There are a few counts of this clone. The chain uses TRBV29-1 and TRBJ2-7, with TRBD1 identical over 7 bases. The CDR3 spans 13 residues. Trimming took 5 bases from V and 4 from J; bases not matched to a gene: 8. Germline values: CDR1 SQVTM, CDR2 ANQGSEA. CDR3 nucleotides: TGCAGCGTTAGAGGAGGACAGGATTACGAGCAGTACTTC. Encoded protein: CSVRGGQDYEQYF.

In this sample, this clone turned up a few times. The chain combines TRBV6-5 with TRBJ2-7; D possibly corresponds to TRBD2 (5 bases). V gave up 5 bases and J gave up 7 bases, with 18 bases separating them. The CDR3 is 14 residues long. Germline lookup yields CDR1 MNHEY and CDR2 SVGAGI. CDR3 bases: TGTGCCAGCAGTGACCTGGACGGACTGGTTGAGCAGTACTTC. Its translation: CASSDLDGLVEQYF.

V is TRBV7-6 and J is TRBJ1-5; no reliable D call. Germline loops: CDR1 SGHVS, CDR2 FNYEAQ. The CDR3 extends over 16 amino acids. V dropped 0 bases and J dropped 0 bases, with 9 bases sitting between them. The CDR3 nucleotides are TGTGCCAGCAGCTTAGCGCCGGGGTTTAGCAATCAGCCCCAGCATTTT. Translated: CASSLAPGFSNQPQHF. Supplemented by reference TRBV7-6 and TRBJ1-5, the full variable domain reads GAGVSQSPRYKVTKRGQDVALRCDPISGHVSLYWYRQALGQGPEFLTYFNYEAQQDKSGLPNDRFSAERPEGSISTLTIQRTEQRDSAMYRCASSLAPGFSNQPQHFGDGTRLSIL.

The rearrangement links TRBV5-4 to TRBJ2-2; D is possibly TRBD1 or TRBD2 (5 bases each). Trimming shortened V by 5 bases and J by 4 bases, and 12 bases separated the two germline ends. This CDR3 has 14 amino acids. Germline lookup yields CDR1 SGHNT and CDR2 YYREEE (reference sequence). Here the CDR3 DNA reads TGTGCCAGCAGATTGTCCGGGGCCACCGGGGAGCTGTTTTTT. Its translation: CASRLSGATGELFF.

This chain links TRBV18 with TRBJ2-2; TRBD1 might be the D (6 bases). CDR3 length equals 12 residues. CDR1 is KGHSH and CDR2 is LQKENI in the germline V gene. The ends were cut back, 6 bases at V and 7 bases at J, with 9 bases in the middle. Here the CDR3 reads CASSEDSGELFF. CDR3 DNA: TGTGCCAGCTCGGAGGACAGCGGGGAGCTGTTTTTT.

The genes are TRBV27 and TRBJ1-1; D possibly corresponds to TRBD1 (6 bases). This CDR3 contains 15 residues. Germline CDR1 MNHEY, CDR2 SMNVEV (reference sequence). V dropped 5 bases and J dropped 7 bases, with 20 bases sitting between them. The CDR3 DNA is TGTGCCAGCAGTCGCACGGCAGGGGTTGATTTTGAAGCTTTCTTT. Amino acid sequence: CASSRTAGVDFEAFF.

The chain recombines TRBV5-6 with TRBJ2-5; D uncertain. From germline, CDR1 is SGHDT and CDR2 YYEEEE. V lost 0 bases and J 5 bases, leaving 11 bases between the germline ends. The CDR3 runs to 14 residues. The CDR3 region is CASSLVGRSETQYF. DNA for the CDR3: TGTGCCAGCAGCTTGGTTGGACGTAGCGAGACCCAGTACTTC.

The chain couples TRBV11-2 to TRBJ2-3; no definite D call. Trimming removed 1 base at V and 0 bases at J, with 11 bases between. Germline V gives CDR1 SGHAT, CDR2 FQNNGV. This CDR3 has 16 amino acids. CDR3 coding DNA: TGTGCCAGCAGCTTAGTTACGGGCCTTAGCACAGATACGCAGTATTTT. It specifies CASSLVTGLSTDTQYF.